This entry lists 26 T cell receptor beta chains sequenced from one sample in a study of cytomegalovirus exposure and HLA in healthy donors. The PCR made use of 60 Vbeta and 13 Jbeta primers. Assay: immunoSEQ multiplex PCR; the TCRdb copy retains only in-frame clones and omits some. There are around 92,000 clones in the sample; roughly 74% occur only once, and more than 2.5% lies in the top ten. Sequencing was performed on PBMCs. Every receptor here comes from a female donor in good health and CMV-seropositive.

The chain couples TRBV7-2 to TRBJ2-5, with 10 nucleotides matching TRBD1. CDR1 SGHTA and CDR2 FQGNSA come from the germline V gene. The junction had 7 bases not matched to a gene; V was cut back by 5 bases and J by 1 base. The CDR3 is 16 amino acids. The DNA of the CDR3 is TGTGCCAGCAGCCCCTCGACAGGGGGCCTCCAAGAGACCCAGTACTTC. The encoded protein is CASSPSTGGLQETQYF.

This clone has more than one count but fewer than ten. The genes are TRBV9 and TRBJ1-1; tentatively, D is TRBD1 (6 bases). V lost 0 bases and J lost 6, with 12 bases in between. Germline V gene lookup returns CDR1 SGDLS and CDR2 YYNGEE. CDR3 length equals 14 residues. This CDR3 is CASSVVDRRAEAFF. In DNA form, the CDR3 reads TGTGCCAGCAGCGTAGTAGACAGGAGAGCTGAAGCTTTCTTT.

The chain is built from TRBV5-1 and TRBJ2-5; D is unresolved. The V end was cut by 4 bases, the J end by 2 bases, with 9 bases between. The CDR3 sequence is 13 residues long. The germline V gene encodes CDR1 SGHRS and CDR2 YFSETQ. CDR3 bases: TGCGCCAGCAGCCGTGCGCGACAAGAGACCCAGTACTTC. Protein product: CASSRARQETQYF.

The rearrangement links TRBV29-1 to TRBJ2-5; D remains ambiguous. Germline V gene lookup returns CDR1 SQVTM and CDR2 ANQGSEA. This CDR3 comprises 13 residues. V lost 4 bases and J 2 bases, leaving 11 bases between the germline ends. Here the CDR3 reads CSVAERRQETQYF. CDR3 nucleotide sequence: TGCAGCGTTGCGGAGCGCAGACAAGAGACCCAGTACTTC.

The chain employs TRBV28 and TRBJ2-7; D is unclear. Trimming stripped 2 bases from V and 7 bases from J, with 12 bases between. The CDR3 spans 13 residues. The germline V gene has CDR1 MDHEN and CDR2 SYDVKM. Here the CDR3 DNA reads TGTGCCAGCAGTTTAACCCCTATCGGGGAGCAGTACTTC. It yields the protein CASSLTPIGEQYF.

V gene TRBV29-1 combines with J gene TRBJ2-7, with 9 bases identical to TRBD1. This CDR3 is 13 amino acids long. The J segment lost 4 bases and the V segment lost 4 bases, leaving 5 bases of the junction unmatched. The germline CDR1 and CDR2 sequences are SQVTM and ANQGSEA. The CDR3 is CSVAGTGYYEQYF. For the CDR3, the DNA is TGCAGCGTTGCCGGGACAGGGTATTACGAGCAGTACTTC.

The chain employs TRBV2 and TRBJ2-5, with 10 bases lining up with TRBD1. Germline assignment: CDR1 SNHLY and CDR2 FYNNEI. The CDR3 length is 13 residues. After removal of 6 bases from V and 6 bases from J, the junction contained 4 bases not matched to a gene. CDR3 in amino acids: CASRGTGEQTQYF. The CDR3 nucleotides read TGTGCCAGCAGGGGGACAGGGGAACAGACCCAGTACTTC.

CDR3: CASSDSSGYPHEQFF. In DNA form, the CDR3 reads TGTGCCAGCAGTGATAGTAGCGGGTACCCTCATGAGCAGTTCTTC. The V and J genes are TRBV25-1 and TRBJ2-1, with 7 positions matching TRBD2. Germline CDR1 reads MGHDK; CDR2 reads SYGVNS. The CDR3 covers 15 residues. After removal of 3 bases from V and 8 bases from J, the junction contained 10 bases not matched to a gene.

The rearrangement uses TRBV7-3 and TRBJ2-1, with 10 bases fitting TRBD2. Germline values: CDR1 SGHTA, CDR2 FQGTGA. The CDR3 length is 15 residues. After removal of 5 bases from V and 5 bases from J, the junction contained 6 bases not matched to a gene. The CDR3 nucleotides read TGTGCCAGCAGCCGTAGCGGGGGGCTTGACAATGAGCAGTTCTTC. It is translated as CASSRSGGLDNEQFF.

The V call is TRBV15, the J call TRBJ1-5; D is possibly TRBD1 (5 bases). V shed 3 bases and J shed 0 bases, with 6 bases lying between them. The CDR3 length is 14 residues. CDR1 and CDR2 from the germline V gene are LNHNV and YYDKDF (reference sequence). The CDR3 spells CATSSRASNQPQHF. In nucleotides, the CDR3 is TGTGCCACCAGCAGCAGGGCTAGCAATCAGCCCCAGCATTTT.

This chain uses TRBV7-3 with TRBJ2-1; 11 bases fit TRBD2. This CDR3 has 14 residues. Germline V gene data show CDR1 as SGHTA and CDR2 as FQGTGA. V gave up 2 bases and J gave up 12 bases; unmatched junction bases: 6. DNA for the CDR3: TGTGCCAGCAGCTTACTAGCGGGGGGCCACGGGCAGTTCTTC. It codes for CASSLLAGGHGQFF.

The rearrangement links TRBV7-3 to TRBJ2-2, with unresolved D. CDR1 and CDR2 (germline): SGHTA, FQGTGA. With 5 bases removed from V and 5 bases from J, the gap between germline ends came to 12 bases. CDR3 length: 14 residues. CDR3 sequence (DNA): TGTGCCAGCAGCGCGAGTCCTGAAACCGGGGAGCTGTTTTTT. Translation: CASSASPETGELFF.

The V call is TRBV28, the J call TRBJ1-1; D may be TRBD1 (5 bases). Trimming took 3 bases from V and 1 from J, leaving 15 bases between them. The CDR3 extends over 16 amino acids. CDR1 and CDR2 (germline): MDHEN, SYDVKM. CDR3 DNA: TGTGCCAGCAGTTTCCCAGCCCCAGGGCAGAACACTGAAGCTTTCTTT. Its protein is CASSFPAPGQNTEAFF. The full variable domain, rest sourced from reference TRBV28 and TRBJ1-1, is DVKVTQSSRYLVKRTGEKVFLECVQDMDHENMFWYRQDPGLGLRLIYFSYDVKMKEKGDIPEGYSVSREKKERFSLILESASTNQTSMYLCASSFPAPGQNTEAFFGQGTRLTVV.

The V gene is TRBV4-3, the J gene TRBJ2-6, with a possible D match to TRBD1 (6 bases). Germline CDR1 and CDR2: LGHNA and YSLEER. The germline V and J ends were trimmed by 2 bases and 1 base, with 15 bases remaining between them. CDR3 size: 18 residues. CDR3 DNA sequence: TGCGCCAGCAGCCAATTGACGGGACACACTTCTGGGGCCAACGTCCTGACTTTC. Protein: CASSQLTGHTSGANVLTF.

This clone occurred a few times. This chain uses TRBV5-1 with TRBJ2-1, with D possibly being TRBD2 (6 bases). Germline CDR1 reads SGHRS; CDR2 reads YFSETQ. The CDR3 is 15 residues long. V was trimmed by 4 bases and J by 0 bases, leaving 11 bases between them. CDR3 residues: CASSPGGVSYNEQFF. The CDR3 region has the DNA TGCGCCAGCAGCCCCGGAGGGGTCTCCTACAATGAGCAGTTCTTC. Drawing the rest from reference TRBV5-1 and TRBJ2-1, the complete variable domain is KAGVTQTPRYLIKTRGQQVTLSCSPISGHRSVSWYQQTPGQGLQFLFEYFSETQRNKGNFPGRFSGRQFSNSRSEMNVSTLELGDSALYLCASSPGGVSYNEQFFGPGTRLTVL.

The chain recombines TRBV10-3 with TRBJ2-7; 10 nucleotides agree with TRBD1. The CDR3 is 15 amino acids. Unmatched junction bases numbered 8, after V lost 5 bases and J lost 4 bases. Germline CDR1 reads ENHRY; CDR2 reads SYGVKD. CDR3 DNA sequence: TGTGCCATCAGTCCTGGGGACAGGGGAGGTTACGAGCAGTACTTC. This gives the protein CAISPGDRGGYEQYF.

V is TRBV6-1 and J is TRBJ1-5; TRBD1 might be the D (6 bases). Germline assignment: CDR1 MNHNS and CDR2 SASEGT. The V end lost 6 bases, the J end lost 1 base, and 13 bases lay between the germline ends. The CDR3 length is 15 residues. The CDR3, as DNA: TGTGCCAGCAGCCCAGACAGGTACAGCAATCAGCCCCAGCATTTT. This codes for CASSPDRYSNQPQHF.

In this sample, this clone turned up a few times. The gene calls are TRBV7-9 and TRBJ2-1, with D tentatively TRBD1 (5 bases). V lost 5 bases and J 1 base, leaving 12 bases between the germline ends. This CDR3 has 15 amino acids. Per germline, CDR1 SEHNR and CDR2 FQNEAQ (reference sequence). The CDR3, as DNA: TGTGCCAGCAGCCGCACAGGTTTATCCTACAATGAGCAGTTCTTC. Its protein product is CASSRTGLSYNEQFF.

The gene calls are TRBV9 and TRBJ2-2; TRBD1 might be the D (5 bases). The CDR3 runs to 15 residues. Germline V gene lookup returns CDR1 SGDLS and CDR2 YYNGEE. Trimming shortened V by 4 bases and J by 2 bases, and 12 bases separated the two germline ends. CDR3 nucleotides: TGTGCCAGCAGCACGAACACAGGAAACACCGGGGAGCTGTTTTTT. It is translated as CASSTNTGNTGELFF.

The rearrangement links TRBV4-1 to TRBJ1-1; 7 bases fit TRBD1. V lost 1 base and J lost 4; bases outside the gene matches: 0. The CDR3 has 13 residues. Per the germline V gene, CDR1 is MGHRA and CDR2 is YSYEKL. CDR3 nucleotide sequence: TGCGCCAGCAGCCAAGGACAGGGCACTGAAGCTTTCTTT. This translates into CASSQGQGTEAFF.

This clone was detected once. The genes are TRBV30 and TRBJ1-5; D gene uncertain. Deletions cut 3 bases from V and 0 bases from J, with 12 bases between. The CDR3 is 15 residues long. Germline-derived CDR1 and CDR2 are GTSNPN and SVGIG (reference sequence). The CDR3 protein is CAWSAEGGSNQPQHF. The DNA for the CDR3 is TGTGCCTGGAGCGCCGAGGGCGGTAGCAATCAGCCCCAGCATTTT. Looking up the rest from reference TRBV30 and TRBJ1-5 gives the full variable domain: SQTIHQWPATLVQPVGSPLSLECTVEGTSNPNLYWYRQAAGRGLQLLFYSVGIGQISSEVPQNLSASRPQDRQFILSSKKLLLSDSGFYLCAWSAEGGSNQPQHFGDGTRLSIL.

This sequence joins TRBV5-1 and TRBJ2-2; D is perhaps TRBD1 (6 bases). V was shortened by 4 bases and J by 1 base, with 8 bases between the two germline ends. CDR3 size: 14 residues. Germline V gene data show CDR1 as SGHRS and CDR2 as YFSETQ. The DNA of the CDR3 is TGCGCCAGCAGCGGGACACAGAACACCGGGGAGCTGTTTTTT. Protein product: CASSGTQNTGELFF.

The V gene is TRBV4-3, the J gene TRBJ2-2; TRBD1 aligns across 7 bases. CDR3 size: 16 residues. The J segment lost 2 bases and the V segment lost 3 bases, leaving 6 bases of the junction unmatched. CDR1 LGHNA and CDR2 YSLEER come from the germline V gene. This CDR3 reads CASSQDYRGNTGELFF. The CDR3 bases are TGCGCCAGCAGCCAGGATTACAGGGGAAACACCGGGGAGCTGTTTTTT.

This clone is labeled medium-sized. The chain is built from TRBV6-1 and TRBJ2-1; 8 bases match TRBD2. This CDR3 region has 15 residues. The V segment lost 6 bases and the J segment 8 bases; nucleotides outside the gene matches: 12. Germline CDR1 MNHNS, CDR2 SASEGT. The CDR3 nucleotides are TGTGCCAGCAGCCTCGATGCGGGAGGCAGGGATGAGCAGTTCTTC. Residues: CASSLDAGGRDEQFF.

The rearrangement uses TRBV11-2 and TRBJ2-3; TRBD2 might be the D (6 bases). V shed 1 base and J shed 5 bases, with 10 bases lying between them. The CDR3 consists of 14 residues. Germline V gene sequence: CDR1 SGHAT, CDR2 FQNNGV. The CDR3 spells CASSLGLAIDTQYF. DNA for the CDR3: TGTGCCAGCAGCTTAGGGCTAGCGATAGATACGCAGTATTTT.

This sequence joins TRBV5-1 and TRBJ2-7, with D perhaps TRBD2 (6 bases). The V gene lost 2 bases and the J gene lost 6 bases, with 12 bases spanning the gap. The germline V gene has CDR1 SGHRS and CDR2 YFSETQ. This CDR3 contains 13 residues. The CDR3 DNA reads as TGCGCCAGCAGCTTAGCCTTCGGGGGCGAGCAGTACTTC. Translation: CASSLAFGGEQYF.